This passage covers 21 T cell receptor beta chains from one sample sequenced in a study of T cell changes during pregnancy in multiple sclerosis. Sequencing used immunoSEQ multiplex PCR; TCRdb keeps in-frame clones, though not all of them. The data show about 69,000 clones, roughly 92% seen once. The material was peripheral blood, obtained in the third trimester of pregnancy. The receptors were gathered from a female donor in good health, enrolled as a control in a pregnancy study.

This sequence joins TRBV5-4 and TRBJ2-1, with D possibly matching TRBD2 (6 bases). This CDR3 spans 13 amino acids. The germline V gene encodes CDR1 SGHNT and CDR2 YYREEE (reference sequence). V was cut by 5 bases and J by 5 bases, with 11 bases left in between. For the CDR3, the DNA is TGTGCCAGCAGTTCCGGGACTCACAATGAGCAGTTCTTC. Protein: CASSSGTHNEQFF.

This sequence joins TRBV5-6 and TRBJ2-7; D gene uncertain. This CDR3 contains 14 residues. CDR1 and CDR2 (germline): SGHDT, YYEEEE. Trimming removed 4 bases from V and 3 bases from J, with 14 bases in between. The CDR3 reads CASSEAALIYEQYF. CDR3 bases: TGTGCCAGCAGCGAAGCTGCTCTCATCTACGAGCAGTACTTC.

This rearrangement joins TRBV28 to TRBJ2-7; 10 bases are shared with TRBD1. The CDR3 is 14 amino acids. Losses at the gene ends were 3 bases for V and 6 bases for J; bases not matched to a gene: 5. Germline-derived CDR1 and CDR2 are MDHEN and SYDVKM. CDR3 nucleotide sequence: TGTGCCAGCAGTTTTGACGGGACAGGGGCCGAGCAGTACTTC. This gives the protein CASSFDGTGAEQYF.

J is TRBJ1-1 and V is TRBV7-3; 7 nucleotides match TRBD1. CDR1 is SGHTA, CDR2 FQGTGA, per germline. This CDR3 comprises 14 residues. V shed 0 bases and J 8 bases; nucleotides not matched to a gene: 6. In nucleotides, the CDR3 is TGTGCCAGCAGCTTAACTAGGGACAGAAAAGAAGCTTTCTTT. Protein sequence: CASSLTRDRKEAFF.

The chain is built from TRBV7-9 and TRBJ2-3; 9 positions agree with TRBD2. From germline, CDR1 is SEHNR and CDR2 FQNEAQ (reference sequence). The CDR3 extends over 17 amino acids. Trimming cost V 0 bases and J 2 bases; bases outside gene matches: 6. Written as DNA, the CDR3 is TGTGCCAGCAGCTTAGCTTTTAGCGGGGGCCCCACAGATACGCAGTATTTT. As protein: CASSLAFSGGPTDTQYF.

The chain links TRBV5-1 to TRBJ1-1; no reliable D call. Germline-derived CDR1 and CDR2 are SGHRS and YFSETQ. V was pared by 2 bases and J by 1 base, with 6 bases between. The CDR3 is made up of 13 amino acids. The CDR3 DNA follows: TGCGCCAGCAGCTTCTCAGGGAACACTGAAGCTTTCTTT. Protein sequence: CASSFSGNTEAFF.

The chain has TRBV6-5 and TRBJ2-7; 11 bases are a match to TRBD1. Trimming removed 5 bases from V and 5 bases from J; junction bases left unmatched: 8. The germline gives CDR1 MNHEY, CDR2 SVGAGI. This CDR3 is 15 amino acids long. The CDR3 DNA reads TGTGCCAGCAGTACCGAGGGACAGGGGGAGGACGAGCAGTACTTC. It codes for CASSTEGQGEDEQYF.

V usage is TRBV14 and J usage is TRBJ2-7, with 12 nucleotides matching TRBD2. Trimming cost V 4 bases and J 1 base; bases outside gene matches: 14. The CDR3 loop spans 19 amino acids. Per germline, CDR1 SGHDN and CDR2 FVKESK. The CDR3 DNA follows: TGTGCCAGCAGCCCACTCCTTCGAATACTAGCGGGAGGTTCCTACGAGCAGTACTTC. Translation gives CASSPLLRILAGGSYEQYF.

This chain links TRBV5-1 with TRBJ2-1; tentative D call: TRBD2 (5 bases). V was clipped by 6 bases and J by 0 bases, with 16 bases between them. This CDR3 is built from 16 residues. CDR1 is SGHRS and CDR2 is YFSETQ in the germline V gene. The CDR3 bases are TGCGCCAGCACCTTAGCGCGCCGAAGCTCCTACAATGAGCAGTTCTTC. Protein product: CASTLARRSSYNEQFF.

The genes are TRBV18 and TRBJ1-1; 8 nucleotides line up with TRBD1. This CDR3 contains 14 residues. In germline, CDR1 is KGHSH, CDR2 LQKENI. V trimming: 6 bases; J trimming: 1 base; junction bases outside the gene matches: 4. CDR3 region: CASSQTGENTEAFF. Written as DNA, the CDR3 is TGTGCCAGCTCCCAGACAGGGGAGAACACTGAAGCTTTCTTT.

The rearrangement joins TRBV7-8 to TRBJ1-5; perhaps TRBD1 as D (5 bases). CDR3 size: 14 residues. V was clipped by 3 bases and J by 7 bases, with 13 bases between them. CDR1 is SGHVS and CDR2 is FQNEAQ in the germline V gene. CDR3 amino acids: CASSLDTGGQPQHF. The DNA of the CDR3 is TGTGCCAGCAGCTTGGACACGGGAGGGCAGCCCCAGCATTTT.

The J gene is TRBJ1-3, the V gene TRBV2; 9 bases are a match to TRBD1. This CDR3 is built from 13 residues. In germline, CDR1 is SNHLY, CDR2 FYNNEI. V lost 11 bases and J lost 9; bases outside the gene matches: 11. The CDR3 region has the DNA TGTGCCTGCGGGACAGGGAGTCTTCGCACCATATATTTT. Its protein is CACGTGSLRTIYF. Using reference TRBV2 and TRBJ1-3 for the parts outside the CDR3, the full variable domain is EPEVTQTPSHQVTQMGQEVILRCVPISNHLYFYWYRQILGQKVEFLVSFYNNEISEKSEIFDDQFSVERPDGSNFTLKIRSTKLEDSAMYFCACGTGSLRTIYFGEGSWLTVV.

The chain carries TRBV2 and TRBJ2-7; D is possibly TRBD1 (5 bases). CDR1 is SNHLY, CDR2 FYNNEI, per germline. The CDR3 loop spans 13 amino acids. The V end was cut by 5 bases, the J end by 3 bases, with 11 bases between. Here the CDR3 DNA reads TGTGCCAGCAGTCCCAGGGTTCGCTACGAGCAGTACTTC. This sequence encodes CASSPRVRYEQYF.

This chain connects TRBV14 to TRBJ2-5; TRBD2 matches at 12 bases. CDR3 length: 16 residues. V shed 5 bases and J 4 bases; nucleotides not matched to a gene: 8. The germline V gene has CDR1 SGHDN and CDR2 FVKESK. The CDR3 sequence is CASSGTGTSGLETQYF. CDR3 DNA sequence: TGTGCCAGCAGCGGCACCGGGACTAGCGGGTTAGAGACCCAGTACTTC.

This chain joins TRBV15 and TRBJ2-2, with 8 bases that match TRBD2. CDR3 length: 16 amino acids. Germline CDR1 and CDR2: LNHNV and YYDKDF (reference sequence). V was pared by 8 bases and J by 4 bases, with 12 bases of the junction left unmatched. CDR3 nucleotides: TGTGCCACCTGTGAGGTAGCGGGATCGGTCACCGGGGAGCTGTTTTTT. Protein sequence: CATCEVAGSVTGELFF.

This rearrangement joins TRBV12-5 to TRBJ1-4, with TRBD1 matching over 8 bases. With V trimmed by 5 bases and J by 3 bases, 11 bases remained unmatched. Germline V gene data show CDR1 as LGHNT and CDR2 as FRNRAP. The CDR3 has 17 amino acids. In DNA, the CDR3 is TGTGCTAGTGGTACAGGACAGGGCGTGTTTGCTAATGAAAAACTGTTTTTT. The encoded protein is CASGTGQGVFANEKLFF.

The chain combines TRBV6-6 with TRBJ2-7, with a tentative D call TRBD1 (5 bases). The CDR3 length is 13 residues. Trimming removed 6 bases from V and 4 bases from J, with 13 bases in between. CDR1 is MNHNY and CDR2 is SVGAGI in the germline V gene (reference sequence). The CDR3 reads CASSHIDSYEQYF. CDR3 bases: TGTGCCAGCAGCCACATCGACAGTTACGAGCAGTACTTC.

The rearrangement links TRBV15 to TRBJ2-7; D may be TRBD1 (5 bases). The CDR3 covers 13 residues. V was trimmed by 3 bases and J by 1 base, leaving 7 bases between them. CDR1 is LNHNV, CDR2 YYDKDF, per germline (reference sequence). The CDR3 loop is CATSRTESYEQYF. In DNA form, the CDR3 reads TGTGCCACCAGCAGGACAGAGTCCTACGAGCAGTACTTC.

The sample holds one count of this clone. The J gene is TRBJ2-1, the V gene TRBV18, with D maybe TRBD2 (6 bases). With 5 bases removed from V and 6 bases from J, the gap between germline ends came to 23 bases. Looked up from germline, CDR1 is KGHSH and CDR2 is LQKENI. The CDR3 is 17 residues long. DNA for the CDR3: TGTGCCAGCTCAATTACGAGTGCGGACTACGTATCCAATGAGCAGTTCTTC. Its protein product is CASSITSADYVSNEQFF.

This clone was recorded only once. Other DNA sequences in the sample encode the same CDR3. V gene TRBV10-2 combines with J gene TRBJ2-1; the match to TRBD2 covers 9 bases. Per germline, CDR1 WSHSY and CDR2 SAAADI. The CDR3 spans 14 residues. The J segment lost 3 bases and the V segment lost 8 bases, leaving 5 bases of the junction unmatched. Here the CDR3 reads CASRRTSDYNEQFF. CDR3 in DNA: TGCGCCAGCCGCCGGACTAGCGACTACAATGAGCAGTTCTTC.

This sequence joins TRBV4-3 and TRBJ1-1, with D possibly matching TRBD1 (6 bases). V was pared by 0 bases and J by 10 bases, with 18 bases between. This CDR3 comprises 15 residues. The germline V gene encodes CDR1 LGHNA and CDR2 YSLEER. The CDR3 reads CASSQEARGGWGAFF. CDR3 DNA: TGCGCCAGCAGCCAAGAGGCCCGAGGGGGATGGGGAGCTTTCTTT.